This entry lists 3 T cell receptor beta chains sequenced from one sample in a study of blood T cells in healthy people across ages. A second about 6 to 12 cycle PCR used barcoded and J-beta primers. TCRdb analysed the 5' RACE reads with MiXCR anew, one entry per CDR3 protein. The sample has around 900,000 distinct CDR3 sequences, 45% to 60% seen once; the top ten hold about a fifth. The sequencing input was blood. These receptors came from a woman in her sixties in good health.

The chain couples TRBV4-1 to TRBJ2-7; D is ambiguous. The J call may be incorrect, as the DNA end agrees better with TRBJ2-5. CDR1 and CDR2 from the germline V gene are MGHRA and YSYEKL. The CDR3 spans 13 residues. CDR3 amino acids: CASSPVPLETQYF. DNA for the CDR3: TGCGCCAGCAGCCCGGTTCCTCTGGAGACCCAGTACTTC.

This clonotype showed up just once. This chain connects TRBV7-9 to TRBJ2-7; 7 bases match TRBD2. J was trimmed by 0 bases and V by 1 base; bases with no gene match: 9. The CDR3 has 17 residues. Germline CDR1 SEHNR, CDR2 FQNEAQ (reference sequence). This chain's CDR3 is CASSLGSGGTASYEQYF. The DNA for the CDR3 is TGTGCCAGCAGCTTAGGCTCCGGGGGGACGGCCTCCTACGAGCAGTACTTC.

The chain combines TRBV7-6 with TRBJ2-7, with 7 bases identical to TRBD1. This CDR3 has 13 residues. V trimming: 1 base; J trimming: 10 bases; junction bases outside the gene matches: 7. Looked up from germline, CDR1 is SGHVS and CDR2 is FNYEAQ. DNA for the CDR3: TGTGCCAGCAGCTTAGAACAGGGGAGACCTCAGTACTTC. Its protein is CASSLEQGRPQYF.